The next 9 T cell receptor beta chains were all read from a single sample in a study of metastatic and nonmetastatic thyroid tumors. TCRdb re-called clones via MiXCR from the PCR reads. The sample has around 24,000 clones, 24% seen once; the top ten hold 10% to 15%. All patients were treatment-naive before thyroid surgery. The sample was tumor tissue. The receptors shown here come from a male donor with papillary thyroid cancer or a benign thyroid nodule (not recorded which). Some clones in this sample may be carry-over from other donors' samples.

In its sample, this clone was seen many times. V gene TRBV27 combines with J gene TRBJ1-1, with D possibly matching TRBD1 (6 bases). The CDR3 is made up of 13 amino acids. Germline values: CDR1 MNHEY, CDR2 SMNVEV (reference sequence). V gave up 5 bases and J gave up 3 bases, with 10 bases separating them. Here the CDR3 reads CASSLRGYTEAFF. The DNA for the CDR3 is TGTGCCAGCAGTCTGAGGGGGTACACTGAAGCTTTCTTT.

The chain carries TRBV6-2 or TRBV6-3 and TRBJ2-5; 9 bases line up with TRBD1. J lost 6 bases, V lost 6 bases, and 11 bases had no gene match. Germline V gene lookup returns CDR1 MNHEY and CDR2 SVGEGT. CDR3 size: 15 residues. CDR3 region: CASRGDRGSLKTQYF. The CDR3 DNA follows: TGTGCCAGCAGAGGTGACAGGGGGTCGTTAAAGACCCAGTACTTC.

There are many counts of this clone. V gene TRBV28 combines with J gene TRBJ2-7, with 9 bases fitting TRBD1. Germline V gene lookup returns CDR1 MDHEN and CDR2 SYDVKM. V shed 3 bases and J 6 bases; nucleotides not matched to a gene: 6. The CDR3 has 14 residues. This chain's CDR3 is CASSFGQGRAEQYF. In DNA form, the CDR3 reads TGTGCCAGCAGTTTCGGACAGGGGAGGGCCGAGCAGTACTTC.

The table lists this clone with many counts. The CDR3 DNA reads TGTGCCAGCAGCGTAGAGTGGGAGCTAAGCAATGAGCAGTTCTTC. Protein sequence: CASSVEWELSNEQFF. The chain couples TRBV9 to TRBJ2-1, with D tentatively TRBD2 (5 bases). The V end lost 0 bases, the J end lost 6 bases, and 13 bases lay between the germline ends. The CDR3 has 15 residues. Germline CDR1 is SGDLS and CDR2 is YYNGEE.

The chain couples TRBV28 to TRBJ2-5, with TRBD2 matching over 14 bases. With V trimmed by 10 bases and J by 8 bases, 9 bases remained unmatched. CDR1 and CDR2 from the germline V gene are MDHEN and SYDVKM. There are 14 residues in the CDR3. The CDR3 reads CATVTSGREYTQYF. The CDR3 region has the DNA TGTGCCACCGTGACTAGCGGGAGGGAGTATACCCAGTACTTC.

Only a few counts were recorded for this clone. This chain uses TRBV28 with TRBJ2-2; D could derive from TRBD1 or TRBD2 (5 bases each). The ends were cut back, 6 bases at V and 1 base at J, with 12 bases in the middle. The CDR3 totals 15 residues. Germline values: CDR1 MDHEN, CDR2 SYDVKM. CDR3 region: CASRTGTENTGELFF. In DNA, the CDR3 is TGTGCCAGCAGGACCGGGACGGAGAACACCGGGGAGCTGTTTTTT.

The chain joins TRBV20-1 to TRBJ2-7, with TRBD1 as a possible D gene (6 bases). Germline-derived CDR1 and CDR2 are DFQATT and SNEGSKA (reference sequence). V was shortened by 0 bases and J by 4 bases, with 13 bases between the two germline ends. This CDR3 comprises 14 residues. The CDR3 nucleotides are TGCAGTGCTAGAGATCTTCAGGGGTGTTACGAGCAGTACTTC. Protein sequence: CSARDLQGCYEQYF.

The chain has TRBV5-1 and TRBJ2-1; D might be TRBD1 (6 bases). Germline V CDR1 and CDR2: SGHRS, YFSETQ. V gave up 0 bases and J gave up 0 bases, with 7 bases separating them. The CDR3 totals 15 residues. The CDR3 region has the DNA TGCGCCAGCAGCTTGGAAGGGGGCTCCTACAATGAGCAGTTCTTC. Encoded protein: CASSLEGGSYNEQFF.

This clone has just a few counts. The chain joins TRBV28 to TRBJ2-7, with 11 bases lining up with TRBD2. The CDR3 runs 14 residues. Germline trimming cut 5 bases from V and 7 bases from J; bases unmatched to any gene: 7. Germline values: CDR1 MDHEN, CDR2 SYDVKM. The CDR3 is CASSTGLAVFEQYF. In nucleotides, the CDR3 is TGTGCCAGCAGTACGGGACTAGCGGTCTTTGAGCAGTACTTC.